A single sample is the source of the 24 T cell receptor beta chains below, sequenced in a study of CD4 T cells in relation to SARS-CoV-2 and coronaviruses. Produced via immunoSEQ multiplex PCR; TCRdb's table is partial and in-frame only. This sample has 25,000 or so clones, with around 76% found just once. The unexposed donors gave CD4+ T cells in about 2011-2019, prior to COVID-19. After more than eight days of culture, CD4+ T cells were isolated. Their target antigens are unknown. What was sequenced was CD4+ T cells from PBMCs, cultured in vitro. The receptors stem from a human donor in good health.

This clone has more than one count but fewer than ten. The CDR3 DNA is TGTGCCAGTAGTTCCCAGGGGGGAGGGGAAGATACGCAGTATTTT. Its protein product is CASSSQGGGEDTQYF. J is TRBJ2-3 and V is TRBV19; D may correspond to TRBD1 or TRBD2 (7 bases each). The CDR3 runs 15 residues. Trimming took 5 bases from V and 5 from J, leaving 17 bases between them. Germline V gene data show CDR1 as LNHDA and CDR2 as SQIVND (reference sequence).

This rearrangement joins TRBV6-2 or TRBV6-3 to TRBJ2-7, with 7 nucleotides matching TRBD2. CDR1 is MNHEY and CDR2 is SVGEGT in the germline V gene. The junction had 9 bases not matched to a gene; V was cut back by 7 bases and J by 0 bases. There are 15 residues in the CDR3. Written as DNA, the CDR3 is TGTGCCAGCACCCCGACACGGGACTACTCCTACGAGCAGTACTTC. Encoded protein: CASTPTRDYSYEQYF.

The chain recombines TRBV7-9 with TRBJ1-2; 10 bases map to TRBD1. The V gene's germline CDR1 is SEHNR and CDR2 FQNEAQ (reference sequence). V lost 1 base, J lost 4 bases, and 6 bases stayed unmatched. This CDR3 spans 16 amino acids. The CDR3 protein is CASSLGRTGGIYGYTF. CDR3 DNA: TGTGCCAGCAGCTTAGGGAGGACAGGGGGAATCTATGGCTACACCTTC.

The chain has TRBV6-6 and TRBJ2-3, with 11 bases matching TRBD2. This CDR3 contains 16 residues. Germline values: CDR1 MNHNY, CDR2 SVGAGI (reference sequence). V was clipped by 5 bases and J by 5 bases; unmatched bases: 9. The CDR3 loop reads CASSPQGLAAKDTQYF. The DNA for the CDR3 is TGTGCCAGCAGTCCTCAGGGACTAGCGGCGAAAGATACGCAGTATTTT.

This clone appeared a few times. The chain joins TRBV19 to TRBJ1-1; the match to TRBD1 covers 10 bases. The CDR3 has 17 residues. Looked up from germline, CDR1 is LNHDA and CDR2 is SQIVND (reference sequence). Losses at the gene ends were 2 bases for V and 0 bases for J; bases not matched to a gene: 6. CDR3 bases: TGTGCCAGTAGTATATACCCGGGACAGGGGATGAACACTGAAGCTTTCTTT. Amino acids: CASSIYPGQGMNTEAFF.

The chain uses TRBV6-2 or TRBV6-3 and TRBJ2-1; unclear D gene. V was shortened by 2 bases and J by 3 bases, with 8 bases between the two germline ends. Germline loops: CDR1 MNHEY, CDR2 SVGEGT. CDR3 length equals 14 residues. The CDR3 region has the DNA TGTGCCAGCAGTTACGAAAATAGCTACAATGAGCAGTTCTTC. Protein: CASSYENSYNEQFF.

The chain joins TRBV10-3 to TRBJ2-1; D might be TRBD2 (6 bases). The V gene's germline CDR1 is ENHRY and CDR2 SYGVKD. The CDR3 runs to 13 residues. Deletions cut 5 bases from V and 10 bases from J, with 15 bases between. The CDR3 DNA reads TGTGCCATCAGTCCCACGGGGGTAGTCGAGCAGTTCTTC. It yields the protein CAISPTGVVEQFF.

V usage is TRBV14 and J usage is TRBJ1-3, with D hard to call. The CDR3 covers 15 residues. Trimming stripped 1 base from V and 0 bases from J, with 7 bases between. From germline, CDR1 is SGHDN and CDR2 FVKESK. This chain's CDR3 is CASSQAMGSGNTIYF. The CDR3 DNA reads TGTGCCAGCAGCCAAGCAATGGGCTCTGGAAACACCATATATTTT.

The chain has TRBV7-9 and TRBJ2-3; D is perhaps TRBD2 (6 bases). Germline assignment: CDR1 SEHNR and CDR2 FQNEAQ (reference sequence). This CDR3 has 14 residues. V dropped 7 bases and J dropped 10 bases, with 21 bases sitting between them. The DNA for the CDR3 is TGTGCCAGCACCGTTACAGAATCTAGCGATTCGCAGTATTTT. It specifies CASTVTESSDSQYF.

This clone is a singleton in its sample. The rearrangement joins TRBV27 to TRBJ2-1; D perhaps matches TRBD1 (6 bases). Per germline, CDR1 MNHEY and CDR2 SMNVEV (reference sequence). V was cut by 4 bases and J by 8 bases, with 18 bases left in between. CDR3 length: 15 amino acids. As DNA, the CDR3 is TGTGCCAGCAGTTCAGAGCACAGGGTAGGGGATGAGCAGTTCTTC. This gives the protein CASSSEHRVGDEQFF.

The genes are TRBV7-8 and TRBJ1-5, with D unresolved. This CDR3 is built from 15 residues. CDR1 is SGHVS and CDR2 is FQNEAQ in the germline V gene. V gave up 0 bases and J gave up 4 bases, with 10 bases separating them. The CDR3 nucleotides are TGTGCCAGCAGCTTAGCGCGGCAGTTAAATCAGCCCCAGCATTTT. Translation gives CASSLARQLNQPQHF.

This clone occurred a few times. This chain connects TRBV3-1 (or the pseudogene TRBV3-2) to TRBJ1-2; possibly TRBD1 for D (6 bases). This CDR3 comprises 14 residues. The V end lost 0 bases, the J end lost 8 bases, and 13 bases lay between the germline ends. Germline CDR1 and CDR2: LGHDT and YNNKEL (reference sequence). The CDR3 sequence: CASSQDSRGVGYTF. CDR3 in DNA: TGTGCCAGCAGCCAAGATTCAAGGGGGGTCGGCTACACCTTC.

The genes are TRBV24-1 and TRBJ1-6; 7 bases fit TRBD1. CDR3 length equals 20 residues. V shed 0 bases, J shed 3 bases, and the junction held 13 bases outside the gene matches. Germline CDR1 is KGHDR and CDR2 is SFDVKD. CDR3 DNA: TGTGCCACCAGTGATTTGCCCCGGACAGGTCGGCTGAGCTATAATTCACCCCTCCACTTT. Translation: CATSDLPRTGRLSYNSPLHF.

This CDR3 is CASSPGAGGQVKNIQYF. Written as DNA, the CDR3 is TGCGCCAGCAGCCCCGGAGCGGGGGGGCAAGTCAAAAACATTCAGTACTTC. The chain couples TRBV5-1 to TRBJ2-4, with 10 bases matching TRBD2. Trimming at V came to 4 bases and at J to 3 bases, leaving 10 bases not matched to a gene. This CDR3 region has 17 residues. Per germline, CDR1 SGHRS and CDR2 YFSETQ. The full variable domain, its missing parts supplied by reference TRBV5-1 and TRBJ2-4, is KAGVTQTPRYLIKTRGQQVTLSCSPISGHRSVSWYQQTPGQGLQFLFEYFSETQRNKGNFPGRFSGRQFSNSRSEMNVSTLELGDSALYLCASSPGAGGQVKNIQYFGAGTRLSVL.

This rearrangement joins TRBV5-1 to TRBJ1-1; 9 bases match TRBD1. V lost 3 bases and J lost 11; bases outside the gene matches: 8. The germline V gene encodes CDR1 SGHRS and CDR2 YFSETQ. CDR3 length: 13 amino acids. The CDR3 nucleotides read TGCGCCAGCAGCTGGGGACAGGGAAACGGCGCTTTCTTT. Its translation: CASSWGQGNGAFF.

This clone was seen once. The rearrangement links TRBV9 to TRBJ2-2, with D hard to call. Germline loops: CDR1 SGDLS, CDR2 YYNGEE. V shed 0 bases and J shed 4 bases, with 13 bases lying between them. This CDR3 has 16 amino acids. The CDR3 region is CASSVAPEGRTGELFF. The CDR3 DNA follows: TGTGCCAGCAGCGTAGCCCCCGAAGGACGCACCGGGGAGCTGTTTTTT.

CDR3 residues: CASSLPKRDQETQYF. The CDR3 DNA sequence: TGCGCCAGCAGCTTGCCAAAGCGGGACCAAGAGACCCAGTACTTC. The chain links TRBV5-1 to TRBJ2-5; perhaps TRBD2 as D (6 bases). Looked up from germline, CDR1 is SGHRS and CDR2 is YFSETQ. Trimming removed 1 base from V and 0 bases from J, with 10 bases in between. CDR3 length: 15 residues.

The chain recombines TRBV5-4 with TRBJ2-5; TRBD2 agrees at 12 bases. CDR1 and CDR2 from the germline V gene are SGHNT and YYREEE (reference sequence). With V trimmed by 2 bases and J by 0 bases, 2 bases remained unmatched. CDR3 length: 16 residues. CDR3 coding DNA: TGTGCCAGCAGCTTAGGACTAGCGGGGAACCAAGAGACCCAGTACTTC. It specifies CASSLGLAGNQETQYF.

V and J are TRBV6-5 and TRBJ1-1; 10 positions agree with TRBD1. This CDR3 is built from 14 residues. From germline, CDR1 is MNHEY and CDR2 SVGAGI. Trimming at V came to 6 bases and at J to 6 bases, leaving 7 bases not matched to a gene. The DNA of the CDR3 is TGTGCCAGCAGCTTGGGACAGGGGATCCCTGAAGCTTTCTTT. This sequence encodes CASSLGQGIPEAFF.

V is TRBV29-1 and J is TRBJ2-7; D remains unclear. This CDR3 has 11 residues. The germline CDR1 and CDR2 sequences are SQVTM and ANQGSEA. Between the trimmed V and J ends, which lost 7 bases and 4 bases, there was a span of 11 bases. CDR3 sequence reads: CSAADVYEQYF. The CDR3 DNA reads as TGCAGCGCCGCGGACGTATACGAGCAGTACTTC.

The sample holds one count of this clone. The genes are TRBV19 and TRBJ2-5, with D perhaps matching TRBD2 (5 bases). Germline lookup yields CDR1 LNHDA and CDR2 SQIVND (reference sequence). V gave up 3 bases and J gave up 5 bases, with 13 bases separating them. The CDR3 is 14 amino acids. The CDR3 nucleotides are TGTGCCAGTAGTATTGGACTTGCCTTGGAGACCCAGTACTTC. Its protein product is CASSIGLALETQYF.

The gene calls are TRBV7-2 and TRBJ1-4; D is uncertain. V lost 1 base and J lost 4, with 13 bases in between. The CDR3 is made up of 16 amino acids. Germline CDR1 and CDR2: SGHTA and FQGNSA. The CDR3 sequence is CASSLGLSKVNEKLFF. The CDR3 nucleotides are TGTGCCAGCAGCTTAGGTTTGAGCAAAGTTAATGAAAAACTGTTTTTT.

This clone is a singleton in its sample. The rearrangement joins TRBV7-9 to TRBJ1-6, with D perhaps matching TRBD1 (5 bases). CDR1 and CDR2 (germline): SEHNR, FQNEAQ (reference sequence). V gave up 4 bases and J gave up 0 bases, with 10 bases separating them. The CDR3 covers 16 residues. CDR3: CASSSGKSSYNSPLHF. CDR3 coding DNA: TGTGCCAGCAGCTCAGGGAAGAGCTCCTATAATTCACCCCTCCACTTT.

The J gene is TRBJ2-1, the V gene TRBV7-6, with 7 bases lining up with TRBD1. With V trimmed by 5 bases and J by 5 bases, 12 bases remained unmatched. CDR1 SGHVS and CDR2 FNYEAQ come from the germline V gene. This CDR3 comprises 16 residues. The CDR3 spells CASSEKTGLRNNEQFF. In DNA form, the CDR3 reads TGTGCCAGCAGCGAAAAGACAGGGCTAAGAAACAATGAGCAGTTCTTC.